Following are 8 T cell receptor beta chains from one sample sequenced in a study of low-dose radiotherapy and immunotherapy resistance in tumors. The time point was: after trial treatment. Described treatment: LDRT plus nivolumab, ipilimumab, low-dose cyclophosphamide and aspirin (RACIN trial). With TRAV- and TRBV-specific primers, first-strand cDNA was made, covering the alpha and beta chains. With a V-primer adapter and a constant-region primer, TCRs were amplified for 20 to 25 PCR cycles. TCRdb called the reads again in MiXCR, with one record for every CDR3 protein. The sample lists tens of thousands of distinct CDR3 sequences; over 15% were seen once. The sample was PBMCs, taken after low-dose radiotherapy plus immunotherapy. These TCRs come from a male donor with prostate cancer.

Of note for this clonotype: This sequence may be a read error, since a much larger clone differs from it by one base. V usage is TRBV12-3 or TRBV12-4 and J usage is TRBJ1-2; no clear D gene. This CDR3 has 13 residues. The CDR3 DNA sequence: TGTGCCAGCATCTCACCCCTGGAGTATGGCTGCACCTTC. This encodes CASISPLEYGCTF.

This clonotype appeared a single time. This sequence joins TRBV6-6 and TRBJ1-3; D call uncertain. V was shortened by 2 bases and J by 0 bases, with 11 bases between the two germline ends. CDR1 is MNHNY, CDR2 SVGAGI, per germline (reference sequence). The CDR3 spans 16 residues. The CDR3 bases are TGTGCCAGCAGTTACAATCCGGCGGTCTCTGGAAACACCATATATTTT. Translating gives CASSYNPAVSGNTIYF.

The sample holds many counts of this clonotype. This chain uses TRBV30 with TRBJ1-1, with no clear D. V was shortened by 0 bases and J by 5 bases, with 4 bases between the two germline ends. In germline, CDR1 is GTSNPN, CDR2 SVGIG (reference sequence). The CDR3 is 11 residues long. The CDR3 is CAWSVQTEAFF. CDR3 nucleotide sequence: TGTGCCTGGAGTGTACAGACTGAAGCTTTCTTT.

This clonotype has at least ten counts. The CDR3 coding sequence is TGCGCCAGCAGCTCAACTAGCGGGAGCTCAGATACGCAGTATTTT. It specifies CASSSTSGSSDTQYF. The genes are TRBV4-1 and TRBJ2-3; 11 nucleotides agree with TRBD2. Per the germline V gene, CDR1 is MGHRA and CDR2 is YSYEKL. Germline trimming cut 5 bases from V and 4 bases from J; bases unmatched to any gene: 5. CDR3 length: 15 amino acids.

Details on this clonotype: This sequence is one base from a far larger clone and is likely a read error. The chain is built from TRBV6-8 and TRBJ2-2, with D hard to call. Germline V gene lookup returns CDR1 MNHGY and CDR2 SAAAGT. The CDR3 is made up of 15 amino acids. The CDR3 DNA reads as TGTGCCGGCAGTGAGTTCGGGCTGGGGACCGGGGAGCTGTTTTTT. Translated: CAGSEFGLGTGELFF.

This clonotype was seen at least ten times. This chain links TRBV6-8 with TRBJ1-5; D uncertain. Germline CDR1 and CDR2: MNHGY and SAAAGT. The CDR3 extends over 15 amino acids. V gave up 6 bases and J gave up 7 bases, with 19 bases separating them. CDR3 DNA: TGTGCCAGCAGCTCGGCGTCCGGGAATAACCAGCCCCAGCATTTT. Its translation is CASSSASGNNQPQHF.

The chain carries TRBV7-8 and TRBJ2-7; 10 positions agree with TRBD2. Germline CDR1 is SGHVS and CDR2 is FQNEAQ. With V trimmed by 4 bases and J by 3 bases, 9 bases remained unmatched. This CDR3 is 16 amino acids long. The CDR3: CASSSGKTSGVYEQYF. Here the CDR3 DNA reads TGTGCCAGCAGCTCGGGGAAAACTAGCGGGGTCTACGAGCAGTACTTC.

Notes on this clonotype: A much more abundant neighbour one base away suggests this may be a read error. The V and J genes are TRBV4-1 and TRBJ2-7; 10 bases line up with TRBD2. CDR3 length equals 17 residues. Germline V gene data show CDR1 as MGHRA and CDR2 as YSYEKL. CDR3: CASSQGWIAGGLYKQYF. CDR3 coding DNA: TGCGCCAGCAGCCAAGGATGGATAGCGGGAGGCCTCTACAAGCAGTACTTC.